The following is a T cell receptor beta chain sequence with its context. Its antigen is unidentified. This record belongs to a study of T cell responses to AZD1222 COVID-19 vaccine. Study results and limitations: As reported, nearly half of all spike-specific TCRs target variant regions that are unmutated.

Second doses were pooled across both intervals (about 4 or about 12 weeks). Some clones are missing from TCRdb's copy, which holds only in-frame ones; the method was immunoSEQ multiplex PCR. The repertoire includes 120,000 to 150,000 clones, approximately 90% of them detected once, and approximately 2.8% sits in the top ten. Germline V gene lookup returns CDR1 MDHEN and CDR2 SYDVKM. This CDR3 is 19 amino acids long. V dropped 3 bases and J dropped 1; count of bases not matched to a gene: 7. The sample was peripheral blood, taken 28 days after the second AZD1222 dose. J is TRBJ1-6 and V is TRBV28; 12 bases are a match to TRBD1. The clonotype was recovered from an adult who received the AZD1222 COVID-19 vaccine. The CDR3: CASSFGDRGRGSYNSPLHF. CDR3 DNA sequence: TGTGCCAGCAGTTTTGGGGACAGGGGGCGGGGATCCTATAATTCACCCCTCCACTTT.